Below, 12 T cell receptor beta chains from the same sample are listed, as sequenced in a study of persistence of HIV-infected CD4 T cells. Their cognate antigens are unknown. The stimulus was an HIV-1 Gag 15-mer peptide pool, 0.8 to 1 ug/peptide/mL. CD4+ T cells upregulating both CD40 ligand and CD69 were sorted as responding cells. The immunoSEQ assay was version 4, run in survey mode. Libraries were prepared by immunoSEQ multiplex PCR; TCRdb keeps only in-frame clonotypes and omits some of them. This table holds thousands of clones, more than 65% found once. The starting material was CD4+ T cells sorted from PBMCs after 18-hour stimulation, obtained from a patient who received antiretroviral therapy. The receptors were sampled from an adult woman with HIV who was CMV-seropositive.

The chain carries TRBV29-1 and TRBJ2-7, with TRBD2 as a possible D gene (5 bases). The CDR3 is made up of 14 amino acids. V lost 4 bases, J lost 0 bases, and 13 bases lay in between. Per germline, CDR1 SQVTM and CDR2 ANQGSEA. The DNA for the CDR3 is TGCAGCGTTGTCGAGGGAAGAAGCTCCTACGAGCAGTACTTC. Translating it yields CSVVEGRSSYEQYF.

This chain links TRBV19 with TRBJ1-5; D perhaps matches TRBD1 (6 bases). This CDR3 contains 17 residues. Germline CDR1 reads LNHDA; CDR2 reads SQIVND (reference sequence). V lost 3 bases to trimming and J lost 2 bases, with 17 bases between them. This CDR3 is CASSMFSGGIGNQPQHF. The CDR3 nucleotides are TGTGCCAGTAGTATGTTTTCGGGGGGCATCGGCAATCAGCCCCAGCATTTT.

The chain couples TRBV7-9 to TRBJ2-2; 7 bases line up with TRBD2. The CDR3 loop spans 15 amino acids. The ends lost 8 bases at V and 1 base at J; junction bases unmatched: 7. Germline CDR1 is SEHNR and CDR2 is FQNEAQ (reference sequence). CDR3 coding DNA: TGTGCCAGCGAGCGGGACGGACGGAACACCGGGGAGCTGTTTTTT. This gives the protein CASERDGRNTGELFF.

The chain is built from TRBV11-2 and TRBJ2-1; 15 nucleotides align to TRBD2. The trim removed 1 base at V and 7 bases at J, leaving 8 bases unmatched. This CDR3 spans 18 amino acids. From germline, CDR1 is SGHAT and CDR2 FQNNGV. The CDR3 region has the DNA TGTGCCAGCAGCTTAGCGACCGGGACTAGCGGGAGGCGGAATGAGCAGTTCTTC. It codes for CASSLATGTSGRRNEQFF.

The rearrangement uses TRBV4-3 and TRBJ2-7, with 9 bases identical to TRBD1. Germline lookup yields CDR1 LGHNA and CDR2 YSLEER. The CDR3 sequence is 16 residues long. J gave up 2 bases and V 2 bases, and 7 bases lay outside the gene matches. This CDR3 reads CASSQKGTGIPYEQYF. CDR3 sequence (DNA): TGCGCCAGCAGCCAAAAAGGGACAGGGATTCCCTACGAGCAGTACTTC.

The chain uses TRBV14 and TRBJ2-7; D gene ambiguous. CDR1 and CDR2 (germline): SGHDN, FVKESK. V was cut by 2 bases and J by 1 base, with 6 bases left in between. This CDR3 spans 13 amino acids. This CDR3 reads CASSQIQSYEQYF. DNA for the CDR3: TGTGCCAGCAGCCAAATACAATCCTACGAGCAGTACTTC. Full variable domain (outside the CDR3, taken from reference TRBV14 and TRBJ2-7): EAGVTQFPSHSVIEKGQTVTLRCDPISGHDNLYWYRRVMGKEIKFLLHFVKESKQDESGMPNNRFLAERTGGTYSTLKVQPAELEDSGVYFCASSQIQSYEQYFGPGTRLTVT.

This chain joins TRBV19 and TRBJ1-1; D possibly corresponds to TRBD1 (5 bases). This CDR3 has 14 amino acids. CDR1 is LNHDA and CDR2 is SQIVND in the germline V gene (reference sequence). V lost 3 bases and J lost 0, with 8 bases in between. The CDR3 DNA follows: TGTGCCAGTAGTATTAGGGGAATGAACACTGAAGCTTTCTTT. Protein: CASSIRGMNTEAFF.

The chain links TRBV7-9 to TRBJ1-2; 12 bases fit TRBD1. The CDR3 length is 13 residues. Germline CDR1 and CDR2: SEHNR and FQNEAQ (reference sequence). Losses at the gene ends were 8 bases for V and 8 bases for J; bases not matched to a gene: 6. The CDR3 protein is CASVGQGARGYTF. CDR3 in DNA: TGTGCCAGCGTGGGACAGGGGGCTAGGGGCTACACCTTC.

In this sample, this clone turned up once. The chain uses TRBV19 and TRBJ2-1, with 7 bases aligning to TRBD1. CDR1 and CDR2 (germline): LNHDA, SQIVND (reference sequence). The junction had 5 bases not matched to a gene; V was cut back by 6 bases and J by 0 bases. The CDR3 sequence is 15 residues long. The CDR3 loop reads CASSRGQNSYNEQFF. CDR3 nucleotides: TGTGCCAGTAGCCGGGGACAGAACTCCTACAATGAGCAGTTCTTC.

The V and J genes are TRBV9 and TRBJ1-2; D is undetermined. The germline V gene encodes CDR1 SGDLS and CDR2 YYNGEE. V dropped 3 bases and J dropped 8 bases, with 8 bases sitting between them. CDR3 size: 11 residues. The CDR3 DNA reads TGTGCCAGCAGCGCTAGAGGGGGCTACACCTTC. It encodes CASSARGGYTF. Using reference TRBV9 and TRBJ1-2 for the parts outside the CDR3, the full variable domain is DSGVTQTPKHLITATGQRVTLRCSPRSGDLSVYWYQQSLDQGLQFLIQYYNGEERAKGNILERFSAQQFPDLHSELNLSSLELGDSALYFCASSARGGYTFGSGTRLTVV.

This clone was counted a few times. The CDR3 DNA sequence: TGTGCCAGCAGCCCGACCCAGACTGACCGCTCGGGCTACACCTTC. Encoded protein: CASSPTQTDRSGYTF. The chain employs TRBV3-1 (or the pseudogene TRBV3-2) and TRBJ1-2; D is unclear. Trimming cost V 4 bases and J 8 bases, with 20 bases left between them. The germline CDR1 and CDR2 sequences are LGHDT and YNNKEL (reference sequence). The CDR3 spans 15 residues.

The rearrangement uses TRBV4-1 and TRBJ1-1, with D possibly matching TRBD1 (6 bases). V lost 1 base to trimming and J lost 11 bases, with 17 bases between them. CDR1 and CDR2 (germline): MGHRA, YSYEKL. The CDR3 has 14 amino acids. The CDR3 DNA sequence: TGCGCCAGCAGCCAAGTTGGCAGGGGCACGGGGGCTTTCTTT. It specifies CASSQVGRGTGAFF.